This T cell receptor beta chain was sequenced for a study of response to subunit inactivated influenza vaccine. This clonotype was recorded at least ten times. The antigen remains unidentified. The length of the CDR3 is 14 residues. The junction had 11 bases not matched to a gene; V was cut back by 6 bases and J by 7 bases. TCRdb reprocessed the RT-PCR reads with MiXCR, giving one entry per CDR3 protein. The sample records 400,000 to 650,000 distinct CDR3 sequences, more than 7% being singletons. Study-wide results and caveats: Each seasonal influenza vaccination recruits few new T cells, the authors suggested.

The sequence derives from a man aged 50 to 75 who received an inactivated influenza vaccine. This chain joins TRBV12-3 or TRBV12-4 and TRBJ1-2; the match to TRBD1 covers 7 bases. Material: PBMCs from blood, obtained around 25 months after vaccination. The CDR3 coding sequence is TGTGCCAGCAGAGCCGGGACCAGGGGGACTGGCTACACCTTC. This codes for CASRAGTRGTGYTF.